Listed below are T cell receptor beta chains from one sample, sequenced in a study of CD8+ T cells in alopecia areata. Sequencing was performed with immunoSEQ multiplex PCR; in TCRdb, only in-frame clones are kept and a portion is missing. Of around 97,000 clones listed, 70% to 90% are singletons. The sample here was CD8+ T cells sorted from blood, taken between weeks 30 and 35, from a patient treated with tofacitinib. These receptor sequences come from a human donor with alopecia areata. The CDR3 runs from the conserved cysteine through the conserved F or W.

j_gene: TRBJ2-3; v_gene: TRBV6-6; CDR3aa: CASSLLIGLATDTQYF
j_gene: TRBJ1-1; v_gene: TRBV27; CDR3aa: CASSMTANTEAFF
j_gene: TRBJ1-1; v_gene: TRBV9; CDR3aa: CASSVAGTEAFF
j_gene: TRBJ2-1; v_gene: TRBV5-6; CDR3aa: CASSVLSVLSNEQFF
j_gene: TRBJ1-1; v_gene: TRBV5-6; CDR3aa: CASSLVTTAMNTEAFF
j_gene: TRBJ2-7; v_gene: TRBV6-5; CDR3aa: CASSYGTSGYEQYF
j_gene: TRBJ2-1; v_gene: TRBV2; CDR3aa: CASSATSGGFYNEQFF
j_gene: TRBJ1-4; v_gene: TRBV4-1; CDR3aa: CASSQVEGRNEKLFF
j_gene: TRBJ2-3; v_gene: TRBV9; CDR3aa: CASSRGQHDTDTQYF
j_gene: TRBJ2-2; v_gene: TRBV6-6; CDR3aa: CASTLIAGELFF
j_gene: TRBJ2-1; v_gene: TRBV6-1; CDR3aa: CASSGSLTEIAYNEQFF
j_gene: TRBJ2-7; v_gene: TRBV27; CDR3aa: CATSGTSGYEQYF
j_gene: TRBJ1-2; v_gene: TRBV6-5; CDR3aa: CASSYGETMIYGYTF
j_gene: TRBJ1-2; v_gene: TRBV10-3; CDR3aa: CAISESGGAYGYTF
j_gene: TRBJ2-7; v_gene: TRBV7-6; CDR3aa: CASSPGLDHYEQYF
j_gene: TRBJ1-2; v_gene: TRBV5-4; CDR3aa: CASSYGGEDGYTF
j_gene: TRBJ2-7; v_gene: TRBV7-9; CDR3aa: CASARTGGSYEQYF
j_gene: TRBJ1-2; v_gene: TRBV6-6; CDR3aa: CASSPTGTGDGYTF
j_gene: TRBJ2-7; v_gene: TRBV19; CDR3aa: CASSITSGSSYEQYF
j_gene: TRBJ1-1; v_gene: TRBV6-1; CDR3aa: CASSGQNTEAFF